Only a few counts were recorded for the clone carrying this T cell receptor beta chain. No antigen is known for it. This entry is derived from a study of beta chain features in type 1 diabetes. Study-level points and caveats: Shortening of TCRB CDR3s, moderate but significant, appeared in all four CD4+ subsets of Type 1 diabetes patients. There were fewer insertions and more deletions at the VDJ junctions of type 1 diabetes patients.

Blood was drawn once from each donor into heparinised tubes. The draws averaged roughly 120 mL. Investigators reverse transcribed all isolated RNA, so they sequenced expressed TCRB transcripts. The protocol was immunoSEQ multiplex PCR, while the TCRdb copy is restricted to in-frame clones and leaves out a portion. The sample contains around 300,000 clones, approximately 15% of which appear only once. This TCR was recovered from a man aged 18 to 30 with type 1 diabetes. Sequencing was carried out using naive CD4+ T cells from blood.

The CDR3, as DNA: TGTGCCAGCAGCTTAGAAGAGGCTGCCGACCGGCCGGGGCAGTATTTT. Protein: CASSLEEAADRPGQYF. The rearrangement links TRBV11-2 to TRBJ2-3; no firm D call. The CDR3 totals 16 residues. The germline V gene has CDR1 SGHAT and CDR2 FQNNGV. V was shortened by 0 bases and J by 11 bases, with 21 bases between the two germline ends.